One T cell receptor beta chain is described in this entry. Other nucleotide sequences in the sample specify the same CDR3. 13 Jbeta primers and 60 Vbeta primers were used for the PCR. Some clones are missing from TCRdb's copy, which holds only in-frame ones; the method was immunoSEQ multiplex PCR. Among 150,000 or so clones, roughly 70% were seen once, and the ten largest hold about 2%. Trimming removed 1 base at V and 2 bases at J, with 9 bases between. This CDR3 comprises 15 residues. Germline V gives CDR1 SGHVS, CDR2 FQNEAQ. These data belong to a study of cytomegalovirus exposure and HLA in healthy donors.

Sequenced sample: PBMCs. V usage is TRBV7-8 and J usage is TRBJ1-5; maybe TRBD1 (5 bases). The receptor comes from a man in his thirties or forties in good health and CMV-seronegative. The CDR3 coding sequence is TGTGCCAGCAGCTTAGGTCGGGGGGGCAATCAGCCCCAGCATTTT. It specifies CASSLGRGGNQPQHF.